This TCR beta chain was sequenced in a study of blood T cell repertoires in COVID-19. This CDR3 comprises 14 residues. V dropped 4 bases and J dropped 3; count of bases not matched to a gene: 9. Per the germline V gene, CDR1 is SQVTM and CDR2 is ANQGSEA. Assay: immunoSEQ multiplex PCR; the TCRdb copy retains only in-frame clones and omits some. Of some 100,000 clones detected, about 89% appear once; the ten largest clones hold 10% to 13%. The J gene is TRBJ2-7, the V gene TRBV29-1; TRBD2 agrees at 7 bases. The sequence was collected from a man between 50 and 59 years old with acute or convalescent COVID-19. Source material: peripheral blood. In DNA, the CDR3 is TGCAGCGTTGTAGGGACTAAGGACTACTACGAGCAGTACTTC. Amino acid sequence: CSVVGTKDYYEQYF.